This is a list of T cell receptor beta chains from one sample in a study of blood T cell repertoires in COVID-19. TCRdb keeps only in-frame clones here, not all; method: immunoSEQ multiplex PCR. The sample contains about 140,000 clones, about four fifths of which appear only once. The source material was peripheral blood. The origin of the receptors is a woman aged 80 or over in a cohort sampled during active or convalescent COVID-19. CDR3s include the opening cysteine and the closing phenylalanine or tryptophan. Each record gives: D gene, V gene, J gene, clone size, CDR3 DNA, CDR3 protein. D genes are given only for firm matches. Size tells how often a clone was seen (once, few, many) or the class of an expanded clone, and some rows leave it out.

d_call: -
v_call: TRBV29-1
j_call: TRBJ1-1
clone_size: -
cdr3_nt: TGCAGCGTTAGTAACGGTGAAGCTTTCTTT
cdr3_aa: CSVSNGEAFF

d_call: TRBD2
v_call: TRBV3-1/TRBV3-2
j_call: TRBJ2-1
clone_size: -
cdr3_nt: TGTGCCAGCAGTTTCGGCGGGGGGAGAACGAATGAGCAGTTCTTC
cdr3_aa: CASSFGGGRTNEQFF

d_call: TRBD1
v_call: TRBV6-2/TRBV6-3
j_call: TRBJ1-1
clone_size: -
cdr3_nt: TGTGCCAGCAGTTGGGACAGGAACACTGAAGCTTTCTTT
cdr3_aa: CASSWDRNTEAFF

d_call: -
v_call: TRBV7-2
j_call: TRBJ1-1
clone_size: few
cdr3_nt: TGTGCCAGCAGCTCCCTAGGACACAGGGTCGGCACTGAAGCTTTCTTT
cdr3_aa: CASSSLGHRVGTEAFF

d_call: -
v_call: TRBV5-4
j_call: TRBJ1-4
clone_size: -
cdr3_nt: TGTGCCAGCAGACGACAGAATAATGAAAAACTGTTTTTT
cdr3_aa: CASRRQNNEKLFF

d_call: -
v_call: TRBV7-3
j_call: TRBJ1-2
clone_size: once
cdr3_nt: TGTGCCAGCAGCGCCGACAGATCCTATGGCTACACCTTC
cdr3_aa: CASSADRSYGYTF

d_call: TRBD2
v_call: TRBV6-2/TRBV6-3
j_call: TRBJ2-3
clone_size: -
cdr3_nt: TGTGCCAGCAGCTTTGGACTAGCGGGTTTTAGCACAGATACGCAGTATTTT
cdr3_aa: CASSFGLAGFSTDTQYF

d_call: -
v_call: TRBV28
j_call: TRBJ1-2
clone_size: -
cdr3_nt: TGTGCCAGCAGTTTCCCCCTCCTATCGGCTAACTATGGCTACACCTTC
cdr3_aa: CASSFPLLSANYGYTF

d_call: -
v_call: TRBV21-1
j_call: TRBJ2-3
clone_size: -
cdr3_nt: TGTGCCAGCAGCCCATTGACTAGCGGGTACACGGAGGCTAGCACAGATACGCAGTATTTT
cdr3_aa: CASSPLTSGYTEASTDTQYF

d_call: -
v_call: TRBV28
j_call: TRBJ1-1
clone_size: -
cdr3_nt: TGTGCCAGCAGTATTCTACAGGGTAGGGGTGAAGCTTTCTTT
cdr3_aa: CASSILQGRGEAFF

d_call: -
v_call: TRBV27
j_call: TRBJ2-2
clone_size: once
cdr3_nt: TGTGCCAGCAGTCCCGAGGATACGAACACCGGGGAGCTGTTTTTT
cdr3_aa: CASSPEDTNTGELFF

d_call: -
v_call: TRBV29-1
j_call: TRBJ1-2
clone_size: -
cdr3_nt: TGCAGCGTTGTTCTCCCTTCGGATGGCTACACCTTC
cdr3_aa: CSVVLPSDGYTF

d_call: TRBD1
v_call: TRBV7-9
j_call: TRBJ2-2
clone_size: -
cdr3_nt: TGTGCCAGCAGCTCAAGACAGGGCACCGGGGAGCTGTTTTTT
cdr3_aa: CASSSRQGTGELFF

d_call: TRBD2
v_call: TRBV4-2
j_call: TRBJ2-3
clone_size: -
cdr3_nt: TGTGCCAGCAGCCAATCCCCCGTAGCGGGGATCACAGATACGCAGTATTTT
cdr3_aa: CASSQSPVAGITDTQYF

d_call: -
v_call: TRBV28
j_call: TRBJ2-7
clone_size: -
cdr3_nt: TGTGCCAGCCTGAAAACTCCCACCTACGAGCAGTACTTC
cdr3_aa: CASLKTPTYEQYF

d_call: -
v_call: TRBV28
j_call: TRBJ2-3
clone_size: -
cdr3_nt: TGTGCCAGCAGTCAAAGGGGTGATACGCAGTATTTT
cdr3_aa: CASSQRGDTQYF

d_call: -
v_call: TRBV27
j_call: TRBJ2-7
clone_size: -
cdr3_nt: TGTGCCAGCAGTTTATCGAGGGAGCAGTACTTC
cdr3_aa: CASSLSREQYF

d_call: -
v_call: TRBV4-1
j_call: TRBJ1-5
clone_size: -
cdr3_nt: TGCGCCAGCAACGAGGGCGGGGCGGGTCAGCCCCAGCATTTT
cdr3_aa: CASNEGGAGQPQHF

d_call: TRBD1
v_call: TRBV18
j_call: TRBJ1-5
clone_size: -
cdr3_nt: TGTGCCAGCTCACCACCCGACAGGGTAAATCAGCCCCAGCATTTT
cdr3_aa: CASSPPDRVNQPQHF

d_call: TRBD1
v_call: TRBV6-5
j_call: TRBJ2-1
clone_size: -
cdr3_nt: TGTGCCAGCAGTTACCTCGGACAGGGCAATGAGCAGTTCTTC
cdr3_aa: CASSYLGQGNEQFF

d_call: TRBD1
v_call: TRBV11-3
j_call: TRBJ2-1
clone_size: few
cdr3_nt: TGTGCCAGCAGCCTAGGGACAGGGAGGTATGAGCAGTTCTTC
cdr3_aa: CASSLGTGRYEQFF

d_call: -
v_call: TRBV5-1
j_call: TRBJ1-6
clone_size: -
cdr3_nt: TGCGCCAGCAGCTTAGGCGGGATTAATTCACCCCTCCACTTT
cdr3_aa: CASSLGGINSPLHF

d_call: TRBD2
v_call: TRBV6-2/TRBV6-3
j_call: TRBJ2-5
clone_size: -
cdr3_nt: TGTGCCAGCAGTTACCCCCCGTTTACGACGCTAGCGGGGGGAAGACAAGAGACCCAGTACTTC
cdr3_aa: CASSYPPFTTLAGGRQETQYF

d_call: -
v_call: TRBV3-1/TRBV3-2
j_call: TRBJ1-3
clone_size: -
cdr3_nt: TGTGCCAGCAGAAAGAAGGGAGATTCTGGAAACACCATATATTTT
cdr3_aa: CASRKKGDSGNTIYF

d_call: -
v_call: TRBV6-2/TRBV6-3
j_call: TRBJ2-2
clone_size: -
cdr3_nt: TGTGCCAGCAGCCCGACAGCCGTTCACACCGGGGAGCTGTTTTTT
cdr3_aa: CASSPTAVHTGELFF

d_call: TRBD2
v_call: TRBV5-1
j_call: TRBJ2-1
clone_size: once
cdr3_nt: TGCGCCAGCAGCCGGACTAGTAGCTACAATGAGCAGTTCTTC
cdr3_aa: CASSRTSSYNEQFF

d_call: TRBD1
v_call: TRBV6-6
j_call: TRBJ1-5
clone_size: few
cdr3_nt: TGTGCCAGCAGTTACGGGACAGCAAAAAATCAGCCCCAGCATTTT
cdr3_aa: CASSYGTAKNQPQHF

d_call: -
v_call: TRBV5-1
j_call: TRBJ2-2
clone_size: -
cdr3_nt: TGCGCCAGCAGCTCTTCATGGGGACTTACTAACACCGGGGAGCTGTTTTTT
cdr3_aa: CASSSSWGLTNTGELFF

d_call: TRBD2
v_call: TRBV9
j_call: TRBJ2-1
clone_size: -
cdr3_nt: TGTGCCAGCAGCCCAAGACTAGCGGATTGGAAGGTTGATGAGCAGTTCTTC
cdr3_aa: CASSPRLADWKVDEQFF

d_call: -
v_call: TRBV27
j_call: TRBJ2-2
clone_size: medium-sized
cdr3_nt: TGTGCCAGCAGGAGAGGGGGTAACACCGGGGAGCTGTTTTTT
cdr3_aa: CASRRGGNTGELFF

d_call: -
v_call: TRBV10-3
j_call: TRBJ1-4
clone_size: once
cdr3_nt: TGTGCCATCAGTGAGTCGATAGGAGGCAGGGAAAAACTGTTTTTT
cdr3_aa: CAISESIGGREKLFF

d_call: TRBD2
v_call: TRBV5-1
j_call: TRBJ2-3
clone_size: -
cdr3_nt: TGCGCCAGCAGCAGCGGGGGGGCTGCAGATACGCAGTATTTT
cdr3_aa: CASSSGGAADTQYF

d_call: -
v_call: TRBV5-1
j_call: TRBJ2-3
clone_size: once
cdr3_nt: TGCGCCAGCAGCTTGGTCACAGACACAGATACGCAGTATTTT
cdr3_aa: CASSLVTDTDTQYF

d_call: TRBD2
v_call: TRBV9
j_call: TRBJ2-3
clone_size: -
cdr3_nt: TGTGCCAGCAGCGTAGTATCCGGGGGGGCCGGGAAAGATACGCAGTATTTT
cdr3_aa: CASSVVSGGAGKDTQYF

d_call: TRBD1
v_call: TRBV2
j_call: TRBJ2-1
clone_size: -
cdr3_nt: TGTGCCAGCAGCCTGACAGGGCCTCGGGATGAGCAGTTCTTC
cdr3_aa: CASSLTGPRDEQFF

d_call: TRBD2
v_call: TRBV18
j_call: TRBJ2-3
clone_size: -
cdr3_nt: TGTGCCAGCTCACCAAAAAGCGGGGGTCCCACAGATACGCAGTATTTT
cdr3_aa: CASSPKSGGPTDTQYF

d_call: -
v_call: TRBV5-4
j_call: TRBJ2-1
clone_size: -
cdr3_nt: TGTGCCAGCAGCCTGGGTGGCGAGCCGACTATTTACAATGAGCAGTTCTTC
cdr3_aa: CASSLGGEPTIYNEQFF

d_call: TRBD1
v_call: TRBV6-5
j_call: TRBJ2-5
clone_size: -
cdr3_nt: TGTGCCAGCAGCCTGGACAGGGAAGCCCAAGAGACCCAGTACTTC
cdr3_aa: CASSLDREAQETQYF

d_call: -
v_call: TRBV5-4
j_call: TRBJ1-3
clone_size: few
cdr3_nt: TGTGCCAGCAGCGCACCCCGGGGGGGTACTTCTGGAAACACCATATATTTT
cdr3_aa: CASSAPRGGTSGNTIYF

d_call: -
v_call: TRBV6-5
j_call: TRBJ1-2
clone_size: once
cdr3_nt: TGTGCCAGCAGAGACTCGGGGGGAGTCCATGGCTACACCTTC
cdr3_aa: CASRDSGGVHGYTF

d_call: -
v_call: TRBV5-1
j_call: TRBJ1-2
clone_size: -
cdr3_nt: TGCGCCAGCACCCTCATCTCGTCTCAGGGTCCCTATGGCTACACCTTC
cdr3_aa: CASTLISSQGPYGYTF

d_call: -
v_call: TRBV2
j_call: TRBJ1-5
clone_size: -
cdr3_nt: TGTGCCAGCAGCGAGGGTATGCTTAGCAATCAGCCCCAGCATTTT
cdr3_aa: CASSEGMLSNQPQHF

d_call: TRBD2
v_call: TRBV4-3
j_call: TRBJ2-4
clone_size: -
cdr3_nt: TGCGCCAGCAGCCAAGAAAGCGGGGGCAAAAACATTCAGTACTTC
cdr3_aa: CASSQESGGKNIQYF

d_call: -
v_call: TRBV3-1/TRBV3-2
j_call: TRBJ1-2
clone_size: -
cdr3_nt: TGTGCCAGCAGCCAAGAGGGTGGGGGCAGGGGCTACACCTTC
cdr3_aa: CASSQEGGGRGYTF

d_call: -
v_call: TRBV7-2
j_call: TRBJ1-2
clone_size: -
cdr3_nt: TGTGCCAGCAGCTTGAGGGCCCGCGACTATGGCTACACCTTC
cdr3_aa: CASSLRARDYGYTF

d_call: -
v_call: TRBV2
j_call: TRBJ2-3
clone_size: few
cdr3_nt: TGTGCCAGCAGTGATGACTCCCCCCGTACGCAGTATTTT
cdr3_aa: CASSDDSPRTQYF

d_call: TRBD1
v_call: TRBV29-1
j_call: TRBJ1-2
clone_size: -
cdr3_nt: TGCAGCGTTGTAAAGGGGGCGAACTATGGCTACACCTTC
cdr3_aa: CSVVKGANYGYTF

d_call: -
v_call: TRBV1
j_call: TRBJ1-1
clone_size: -
cdr3_nt: TGCACCAGCAGCCACCTCCATTATAGCCAAAACACTGAAGCTTTCTTT
cdr3_aa: CTSSHLHYSQNTEAFF

d_call: -
v_call: TRBV7-8
j_call: TRBJ1-5
clone_size: few
cdr3_nt: TGTGCCAGCAGCTTGAATTGGGGGGATCAGCCCCAGCATTTT
cdr3_aa: CASSLNWGDQPQHF

d_call: -
v_call: TRBV7-2
j_call: TRBJ1-2
clone_size: -
cdr3_nt: TGTGCCAGCAGCTTAGGACAGGAGCCTAGGGGCTACACCTTC
cdr3_aa: CASSLGQEPRGYTF

d_call: -
v_call: TRBV7-2
j_call: TRBJ1-2
clone_size: -
cdr3_nt: TGTGCCAGCAGCAGGAATGACGGAGCCTATGGCTACACCTTC
cdr3_aa: CASSRNDGAYGYTF

d_call: TRBD1
v_call: TRBV25-1
j_call: TRBJ2-3
clone_size: few
cdr3_nt: TGTGCCAGCAGTAAGCAGGGGGTGGCGACAGATACGCAGTATTTT
cdr3_aa: CASSKQGVATDTQYF

d_call: -
v_call: TRBV5-8
j_call: TRBJ2-6
clone_size: -
cdr3_nt: TGTGCCAGCACCTATGGGGCCAACGTCCTGACTTTC
cdr3_aa: CASTYGANVLTF

d_call: TRBD1
v_call: TRBV18
j_call: TRBJ1-2
clone_size: -
cdr3_nt: TGTGCCAGCTCACCTCGACAGGGTGACGGGGAAGGCTACACCTTC
cdr3_aa: CASSPRQGDGEGYTF

d_call: -
v_call: TRBV7-9
j_call: TRBJ1-1
clone_size: -
cdr3_nt: TGTGCCAGCAGCCCCCAGGGATTGAACACTGAAGCTTTCTTT
cdr3_aa: CASSPQGLNTEAFF

d_call: -
v_call: TRBV30
j_call: TRBJ1-6
clone_size: -
cdr3_nt: TGTGCCTGGACCAAAGGAGGGTTTGAATCACCCCTCCACTTT
cdr3_aa: CAWTKGGFESPLHF

d_call: -
v_call: TRBV5-1
j_call: TRBJ1-4
clone_size: -
cdr3_nt: TGCGCCAGCAGCTTCGGGACGGCAGGGGCTAATGAAAAACTGTTTTTT
cdr3_aa: CASSFGTAGANEKLFF